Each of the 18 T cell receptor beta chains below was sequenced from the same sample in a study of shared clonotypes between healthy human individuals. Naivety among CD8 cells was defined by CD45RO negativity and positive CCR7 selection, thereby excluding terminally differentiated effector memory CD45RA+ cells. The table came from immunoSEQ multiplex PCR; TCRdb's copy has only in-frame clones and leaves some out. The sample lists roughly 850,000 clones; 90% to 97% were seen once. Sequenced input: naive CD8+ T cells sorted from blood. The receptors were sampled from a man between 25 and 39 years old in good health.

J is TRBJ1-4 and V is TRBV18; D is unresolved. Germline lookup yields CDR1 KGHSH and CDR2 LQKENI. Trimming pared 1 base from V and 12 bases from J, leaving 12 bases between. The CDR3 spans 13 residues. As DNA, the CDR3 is TGTGCCAGCTCACCACTAAGGTTTTCTGAACTGTTTTTT. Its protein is CASSPLRFSELFF. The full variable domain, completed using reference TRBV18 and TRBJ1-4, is NAGVMQNPRHLVRRRGQEARLRCSPMKGHSHVYWYRQLPEEGLKFMVYLQKENIIDESGMPKERFSAEFPKEGPSILRIQQVVRGDSAAYFCASSPLRFSELFFGSGTQLSVL.

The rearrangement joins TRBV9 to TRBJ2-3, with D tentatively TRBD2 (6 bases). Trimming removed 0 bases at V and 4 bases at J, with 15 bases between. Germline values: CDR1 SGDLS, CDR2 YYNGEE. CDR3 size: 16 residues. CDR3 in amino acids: CASSVELALTADTQYF. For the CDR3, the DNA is TGTGCCAGCAGCGTAGAACTAGCTTTAACGGCAGATACGCAGTATTTT.

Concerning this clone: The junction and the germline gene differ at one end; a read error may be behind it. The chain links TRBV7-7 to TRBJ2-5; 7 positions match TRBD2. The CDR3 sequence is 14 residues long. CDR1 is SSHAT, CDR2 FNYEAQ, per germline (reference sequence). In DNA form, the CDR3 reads TGTGCTAGCAGCCCTTGGGGGGGGGAAGAGACCCAGTACTTC. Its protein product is CASSPWGGEETQYF.

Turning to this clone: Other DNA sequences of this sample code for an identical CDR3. The CDR3 region is CATSRDRDRDTDTQYF. The CDR3 DNA sequence: TGTGCCACCAGCAGAGATCGGGACAGGGACACAGATACGCAGTATTTT. The rearrangement uses TRBV15 and TRBJ2-3; 9 nucleotides agree with TRBD1. The CDR3 loop spans 16 amino acids. With V trimmed by 0 bases and J by 2 bases, 3 bases remained unmatched. Germline loops: CDR1 LNHNV, CDR2 YYDKDF (reference sequence). Full variable domain (remainder filled in from reference TRBV15 and TRBJ2-3): DAMVIQNPRYQVTQFGKPVTLSCSQTLNHNVMYWYQQKSSQAPKLLFHYYDKDFNNEADTPDNFQSRRPNTSFCFLDIRSPGLGDTAMYLCATSRDRDRDTDTQYFGPGTRLTVL.

The CDR3 protein is CASSLTGVSYEQYF. CDR3 DNA: TGTGCCAGCAGTTTGACAGGGGTTTCCTACGAGCAGTACTTC. The chain combines TRBV9 with TRBJ2-7, with 8 bases lining up with TRBD1. Germline loops: CDR1 SGDLS, CDR2 YYNGEE. With V trimmed by 5 bases and J by 1 base, 5 bases remained unmatched. The CDR3 has 14 amino acids.

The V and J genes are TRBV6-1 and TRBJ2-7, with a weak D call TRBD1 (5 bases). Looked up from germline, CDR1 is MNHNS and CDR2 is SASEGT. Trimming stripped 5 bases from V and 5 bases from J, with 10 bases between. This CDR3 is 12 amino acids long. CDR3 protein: CASSRGLDEQYF. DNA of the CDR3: TGTGCCAGCAGTAGGGGTCTCGACGAGCAGTACTTC.

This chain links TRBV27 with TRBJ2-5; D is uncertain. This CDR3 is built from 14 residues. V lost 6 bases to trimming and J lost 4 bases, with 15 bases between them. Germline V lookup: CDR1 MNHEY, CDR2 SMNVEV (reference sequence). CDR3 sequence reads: CASRPGSRPETQYF. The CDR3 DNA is TGTGCCAGCAGGCCGGGCAGTCGCCCAGAGACCCAGTACTTC.

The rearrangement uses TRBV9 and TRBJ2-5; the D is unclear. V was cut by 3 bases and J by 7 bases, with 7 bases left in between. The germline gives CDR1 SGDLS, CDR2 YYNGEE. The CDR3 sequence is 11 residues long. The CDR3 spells CASSDETTQYF. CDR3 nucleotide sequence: TGTGCCAGCAGCGACGAAACGACCCAGTACTTC.

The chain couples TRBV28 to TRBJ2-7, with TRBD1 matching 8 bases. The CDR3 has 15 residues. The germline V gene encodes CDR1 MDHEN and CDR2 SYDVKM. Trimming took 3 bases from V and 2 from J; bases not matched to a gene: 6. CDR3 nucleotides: TGTGCCAGCAGTTTCTCAACAGGGGGAACCTACGAGCAGTACTTC. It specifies CASSFSTGGTYEQYF. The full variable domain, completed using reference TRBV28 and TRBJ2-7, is DVKVTQSSRYLVKRTGEKVFLECVQDMDHENMFWYRQDPGLGLRLIYFSYDVKMKEKGDIPEGYSVSREKKERFSLILESASTNQTSMYLCASSFSTGGTYEQYFGPGTRLTVT.

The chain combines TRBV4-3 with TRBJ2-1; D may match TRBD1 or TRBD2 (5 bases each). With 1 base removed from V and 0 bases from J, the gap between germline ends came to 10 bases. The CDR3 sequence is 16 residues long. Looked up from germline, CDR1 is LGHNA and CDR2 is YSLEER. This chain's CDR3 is CASSQGTGTSYNEQFF. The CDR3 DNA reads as TGCGCCAGCAGCCAAGGTACGGGGACCTCCTACAATGAGCAGTTCTTC.

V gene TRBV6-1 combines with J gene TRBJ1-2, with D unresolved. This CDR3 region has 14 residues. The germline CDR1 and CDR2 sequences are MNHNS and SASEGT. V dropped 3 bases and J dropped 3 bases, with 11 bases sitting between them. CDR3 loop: CASSEVGRDYGYTF. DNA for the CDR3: TGTGCCAGCAGTGAGGTCGGGCGCGACTATGGCTACACCTTC.

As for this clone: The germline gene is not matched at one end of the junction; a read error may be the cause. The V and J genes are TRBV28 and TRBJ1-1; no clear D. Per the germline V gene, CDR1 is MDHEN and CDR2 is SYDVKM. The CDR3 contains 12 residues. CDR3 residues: CASRLRAAEAFF. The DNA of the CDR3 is TGTGCCAGCCGTTTAAGGGCAGCTGAAGCTTTCTTT.

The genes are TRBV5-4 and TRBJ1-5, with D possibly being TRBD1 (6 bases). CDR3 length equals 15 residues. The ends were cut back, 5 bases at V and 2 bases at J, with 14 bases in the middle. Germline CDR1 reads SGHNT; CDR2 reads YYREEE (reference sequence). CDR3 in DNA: TGTGCCAGCAGTGAACAGGGAAACGGCAATCAGCCCCAGCATTTT. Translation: CASSEQGNGNQPQHF.

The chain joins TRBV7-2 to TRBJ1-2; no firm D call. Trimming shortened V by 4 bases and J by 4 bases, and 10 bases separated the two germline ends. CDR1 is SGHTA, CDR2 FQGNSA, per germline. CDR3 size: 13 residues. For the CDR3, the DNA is TGTGCCAGCAGCTCCGAGGAGATCTATGGCTACACCTTC. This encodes CASSSEEIYGYTF. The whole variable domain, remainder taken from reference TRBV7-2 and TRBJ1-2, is GAGVSQSPSNKVTEKGKDVELRCDPISGHTALYWYRQSLGQGLEFLIYFQGNSAPDKSGLPSDRFSAERTGGSVSTLTIQRTQQEDSAVYLCASSSEEIYGYTFGSGTRLTVV.

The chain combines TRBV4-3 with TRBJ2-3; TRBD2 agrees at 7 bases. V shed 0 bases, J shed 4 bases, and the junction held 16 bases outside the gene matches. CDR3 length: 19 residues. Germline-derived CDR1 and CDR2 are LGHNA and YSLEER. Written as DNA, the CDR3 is TGCGCCAGCAGCCAAGATAGGTTTGAGTGGCGGGAGATCGCAGATACGCAGTATTTT. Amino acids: CASSQDRFEWREIADTQYF.

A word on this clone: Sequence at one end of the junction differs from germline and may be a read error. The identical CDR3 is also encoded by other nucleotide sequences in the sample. CDR3 sequence reads: CASSFGTGGYEQYF. In DNA form, the CDR3 reads TGTGCTAGCAGCTTCGGGACAGGGGGTTACGAGCAGTACTTC. The rearrangement uses TRBV7-7 and TRBJ2-7; the match to TRBD1 covers 11 bases. The CDR3 length is 14 residues. CDR1 and CDR2 (germline): SSHAT, FNYEAQ (reference sequence).

The CDR3 spells CAISESTAPTPGNEQFF. In DNA form, the CDR3 reads TGTGCCATCAGTGAGTCGACGGCGCCTACTCCCGGCAATGAGCAGTTCTTC. V gene TRBV10-3 combines with J gene TRBJ2-1; D is uncertain. Trimming took off 0 bases at V and 6 bases at J, with 18 bases between the two ends. Per germline, CDR1 ENHRY and CDR2 SYGVKD. There are 17 residues in the CDR3.

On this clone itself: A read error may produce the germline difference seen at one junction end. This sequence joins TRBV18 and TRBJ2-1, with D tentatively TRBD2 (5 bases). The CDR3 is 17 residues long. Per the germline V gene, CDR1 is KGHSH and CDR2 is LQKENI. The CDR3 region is CASPPMFGGPGGNEQFF. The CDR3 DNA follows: TGTGCCAGCCCACCAATGTTCGGTGGACCCGGCGGGAATGAGCAGTTCTTC.